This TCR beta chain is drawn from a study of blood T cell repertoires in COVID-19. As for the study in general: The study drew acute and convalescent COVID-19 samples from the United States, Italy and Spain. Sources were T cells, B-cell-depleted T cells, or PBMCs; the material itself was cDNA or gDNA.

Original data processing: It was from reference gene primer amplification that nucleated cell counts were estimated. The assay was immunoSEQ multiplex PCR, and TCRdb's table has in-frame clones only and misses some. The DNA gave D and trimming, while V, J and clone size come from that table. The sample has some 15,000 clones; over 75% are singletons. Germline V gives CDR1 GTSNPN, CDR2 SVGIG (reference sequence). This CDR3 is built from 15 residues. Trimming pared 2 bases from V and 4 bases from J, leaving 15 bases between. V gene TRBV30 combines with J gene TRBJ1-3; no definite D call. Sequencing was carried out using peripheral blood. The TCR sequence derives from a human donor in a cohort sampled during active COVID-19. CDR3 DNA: TGTGCCTGGAGTCCCCACAGTGGCGAAGGAAACACCATATATTTT. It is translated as CAWSPHSGEGNTIYF. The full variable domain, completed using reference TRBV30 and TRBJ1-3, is SQTIHQWPATLVQPVGSPLSLECTVEGTSNPNLYWYRQAAGRGLQLLFYSVGIGQISSEVPQNLSASRPQDRQFILSSKKLLLSDSGFYLCAWSPHSGEGNTIYFGEGSWLTVV.